The clone carrying this T cell receptor beta chain is classed as medium-sized. TRB was amplified from about 260-540 ng of blood genomic DNA. TRB rearrangements were amplified by multiplex PCR with BIOMED2 TRB-A/B primers. Using its own MiXCR run on the multiplex PCR reads, TCRdb lists one record per CDR3 protein. This repertoire shows 7,000 or so distinct CDR3 sequences, approximately 24% found once; its top ten account for around 10%. The data were taken from a study of T and B cells in COVID-19 patients. CDR3 length: 14 residues. Germline V gene lookup returns CDR1 MNHEY and CDR2 SMNVEV (reference sequence). J gave up 5 bases and V 4 bases, and 8 bases lay outside the gene matches.

V usage is TRBV27 and J usage is TRBJ2-7, with TRBD1 matching 7 bases. Specimen: blood. This sequence was found in a human donor with active COVID-19. The CDR3 DNA reads TGTGCCAGCAGTTCGAGACAGGGTGTTAACGAGCAGTACTTC. Its translation: CASSSRQGVNEQYF.